This is a list of T cell receptor beta chains from one sample in a study of cytomegalovirus exposure and HLA in healthy donors. Clones were read by immunoSEQ multiplex PCR, and TCRdb kept only the in-frame ones, dropping some. The sample shows 110,000 to 150,000 clones, 73% of them seen only once. Sequencing was carried out using PBMCs. These receptor sequences come from a woman between 35 and 50 years old in good health and CMV-seronegative. The CDR3 runs from the conserved cysteine through the conserved F or W. The order of the fields is clone size, D gene, V gene, CDR3 length, J gene, CDR3 DNA, CDR3 protein. The D gene is left open where the match is weak. The size of a clone is reported for some rows only, either as once, few or many, or as a class for expanded clones.

NA	NA	TRBV7-9	13	TRBJ1-1	TGTGCCAGCACCCGACCAGGGTTAACTGAAGCTTTCTTT	CASTRPGLTEAFF
NA	NA	TRBV6-5	13	TRBJ1-2	TGTGCCAGCAGTGCCCGGGAAGACTATGGCTACACCTTC	CASSAREDYGYTF
NA	TRBD2	TRBV19	13	TRBJ2-7	TGTGCCAGTTCGTTGGGGGGGTCGGGGGAGCAGTACTTC	CASSLGGSGEQYF
NA	TRBD1	TRBV2	13	TRBJ1-2	TGTGCCGTTTTCAGGGGGCAAAACTATGGCTACACCTTC	CAVFRGQNYGYTF
NA	TRBD2	TRBV6-1	20	TRBJ2-1	TGTGCCAGCAGTGAGCACCATCTCCGGACTAGCGGCGACTCCTACAATGAGCAGTTCTTC	CASSEHHLRTSGDSYNEQFF
NA	TRBD1	TRBV27	15	TRBJ1-2	TGTGCCAGCAGTTCGGGGACAGGGGATTTCTATGGCTACACCTTC	CASSSGTGDFYGYTF
NA	TRBD2	TRBV4-1	16	TRBJ2-4	TGCGCCAGCAGCCAAGATGGGGGAGGGGTCAAAAACATTCAGTACTTC	CASSQDGGGVKNIQYF
NA	TRBD1	TRBV5-1	15	TRBJ1-2	TGCGCCAGCAGCTTGGACGCCGTAGGACAGGGGGGCTACACCTTC	CASSLDAVGQGGYTF
NA	TRBD1	TRBV9	19	TRBJ1-4	TGTGCCAGCAGCGATCCTCAGGGGGCGCAGATTACTGGCAATGAAAAACTGTTTTTT	CASSDPQGAQITGNEKLFF
NA	NA	TRBV4-1	15	TRBJ1-6	TGCGCCAGCAGCCAAGAGTTCACGGGGAGCTCACCCCTCCACTTT	CASSQEFTGSSPLHF
few	NA	TRBV9	15	TRBJ1-1	TGTGCCAGCAGCATTTCTACACAGGGAAAGGCTGAAGCTTTCTTT	CASSISTQGKAEAFF
few	NA	TRBV10-2	14	TRBJ1-2	TGCGCCAGTACAAACACAGGGCCGGACTATGGCTACACCTTC	CASTNTGPDYGYTF
NA	NA	TRBV6-1	15	TRBJ2-2	TGTGCCAGCAGACGAACGGGACTCAACACCGGGGAGCTGTTTTTT	CASRRTGLNTGELFF
once	TRBD1	TRBV9	16	TRBJ2-2	TGTGCCAGCAGCGTAGAAGGGACAGTTTACACCGGGGAGCTGTTTTTT	CASSVEGTVYTGELFF
NA	NA	TRBV7-2	14	TRBJ1-2	TGTGCCAGCAGCTTGGTACGGGGAAGCTATGGCTACACCTTC	CASSLVRGSYGYTF
NA	NA	TRBV2	16	TRBJ2-2	TGTGCCAGCTCCGGGTTCAACAAGCCGAACACCGGGGAGCTGTTTTTT	CASSGFNKPNTGELFF
NA	TRBD1	TRBV7-9	16	TRBJ1-3	TGTGCCAGCAGCCATTCCTCCGGACAGGGAGGAAACACCATATATTTT	CASSHSSGQGGNTIYF
NA	TRBD1	TRBV18	15	TRBJ1-5	TGTGCCAGCTCACCACCAGCACAGGGGAATCAGCCCCAGCATTTT	CASSPPAQGNQPQHF
NA	TRBD1	TRBV19	15	TRBJ1-5	TGTGCCAGTAAGGGAACAGGGGGCCCTAATCAGCCCCAGCATTTT	CASKGTGGPNQPQHF
NA	TRBD1	TRBV29-1	14	TRBJ2-1	TGCAGCGTTGAGGACAGGAGAGCCTACAATGAGCAGTTCTTC	CSVEDRRAYNEQFF
once	TRBD1	TRBV10-3	15	TRBJ1-3	TGTGCCATCAGTGAACCGGGACAGGGTCGGAACACCATATATTTT	CAISEPGQGRNTIYF
NA	TRBD1	TRBV5-4	16	TRBJ1-2	TGTGCCAGCAGCAATAGTCCGATCCAGGGGGTTGAAGGCTACACCTTC	CASSNSPIQGVEGYTF
NA	NA	TRBV7-9	16	TRBJ1-2	TGTGCCAGCAGCTTAGTAGCAGAGAGGAGAACTATGGACTACACCTTC	CASSLVAERRTMDYTF
NA	TRBD1	TRBV15	13	TRBJ1-1	TGTGCCACCAGCAGAGATAACAGGGGTGAAGCTTTCTTT	CATSRDNRGEAFF
NA	TRBD2	TRBV5-6	15	TRBJ2-1	TGTGCCAGCAGCTTGATTAGCGGGGGCCTCAATGAGCAGTTCTTC	CASSLISGGLNEQFF
NA	NA	TRBV11-2	16	TRBJ2-7	TGTGCCAGCAGCTTAGAGTCGGCCAGGGGAGGGTACGAGCAGTACTTC	CASSLESARGGYEQYF
NA	TRBD1	TRBV6-5	14	TRBJ1-1	TGTGCCAGCAGTTACGGGACAGCGAACACTGAAGCTTTCTTT	CASSYGTANTEAFF
NA	NA	TRBV7-2	10	TRBJ1-1	TGTGCCAGCAGCCTTACTGAAGCTTTCTTT	CASSLTEAFF
once	TRBD1	TRBV27	14	TRBJ1-1	TGTGCCAGCAGTATACAGGGGATGAACACTGAAGCTTTCTTT	CASSIQGMNTEAFF
few	TRBD2	TRBV4-3	15	TRBJ2-1	TGCGCCAGCAGCCAAGAGGGGGGGGGCTACAATGAGCAGTTCTTC	CASSQEGGGYNEQFF
few	NA	TRBV6-5	15	TRBJ1-1	TGTGCCAGCAGTTACGACAGTAGGATGAACACTGAAGCTTTCTTT	CASSYDSRMNTEAFF
NA	TRBD1	TRBV28	17	TRBJ2-2	TGTGCCAGCAGCGTTACAACAGGGGAGCCGAACACCGGGGAGCTGTTTTTT	CASSVTTGEPNTGELFF
NA	NA	TRBV7-2	15	TRBJ1-4	TGTGCCAGCAGCTTAGCACGGAGGTGGGATGAAAAACTGTTTTTT	CASSLARRWDEKLFF
NA	NA	TRBV5-6	15	TRBJ1-2	TGTGCCAGCAGCCCCCTCGTCGGGGGGTTCGGTGGCTACACCTTC	CASSPLVGGFGGYTF
NA	NA	TRBV10-3	17	TRBJ1-2	TGTGCCATCAGTGAGAGAGGGTGGATACTCGCTAACTATGGCTACACCTTC	CAISERGWILANYGYTF
NA	NA	TRBV10-3	13	TRBJ1-2	TGTGCCATCAGTGAGGACATGAGCTATGGCTACACCTTC	CAISEDMSYGYTF
NA	NA	TRBV2	14	TRBJ2-1	TGTGCCAGCGGACAGACAGGCCGTGAGGATGAGCAGTTCTTC	CASGQTGREDEQFF
NA	TRBD1	TRBV27	15	TRBJ2-5	TGTGCCAGCAGTTTGTCCTTGGACAGGGAGAGGACCCAGTACTTC	CASSLSLDRERTQYF
few	TRBD2	TRBV6-1	15	TRBJ2-3	TGTGCCAGCAGTCCGACTAGCGGGGACACAGATACGCAGTATTTT	CASSPTSGDTDTQYF
NA	NA	TRBV4-1	16	TRBJ2-1	TGCGCCAGCAGCCAAGTTGCCCAGACAACCTACAATGAGCAGTTCTTC	CASSQVAQTTYNEQFF
NA	NA	TRBV6-1	15	TRBJ1-2	TGTGCCAGCAGTGAAGCGGAGGGATTTTACTATGGCTACACCTTC	CASSEAEGFYYGYTF
once	TRBD2	TRBV19	16	TRBJ2-1	TGTGCCAGTAATACCCTAAGCGGGGGGACTGACAATGAGCAGTTCTTC	CASNTLSGGTDNEQFF
NA	NA	TRBV6-5	15	TRBJ1-1	TGTGCCAGCAGTCCTAGGACAGATCCGAACACTGAAGCTTTCTTT	CASSPRTDPNTEAFF
NA	NA	TRBV7-3	13	TRBJ2-1	TGTGCCAGCAGCTTAACAGGGGCCGCTGAGCAGTTCTTC	CASSLTGAAEQFF
NA	TRBD2	TRBV27	14	TRBJ2-5	TGTGCCAGCAGTTTAGGACTAGCCCCAGAGACCCAGTACTTC	CASSLGLAPETQYF
NA	NA	TRBV7-9	14	TRBJ2-3	TGTGCCAGCAGCACAATATGGGGGCCAGATACGCAGTATTTT	CASSTIWGPDTQYF
once	TRBD1	TRBV5-4	14	TRBJ2-1	TGTGCCAGCAGCGTCCAGGGGGACTACAATGAGCAGTTCTTC	CASSVQGDYNEQFF
NA	TRBD1	TRBV2	15	TRBJ1-6	TGTGCCAGCAGAGCCGGGACAGAAAATAATTCACCCCTCCACTTT	CASRAGTENNSPLHF
NA	NA	TRBV7-8	15	TRBJ1-2	TGTGCCAGCAGCTTAGCGGAGCCAGGAGGATATGGCTACACCTTC	CASSLAEPGGYGYTF
NA	TRBD1	TRBV28	12	TRBJ1-2	TGTGCCAGTAACAGGGGACTGTATGGCTACACCTTC	CASNRGLYGYTF
few	TRBD1	TRBV2	13	TRBJ1-1	TGTGCCAGCGACAGGGGGGTGGGCACTGAAGCTTTCTTT	CASDRGVGTEAFF
NA	NA	TRBV5-8	13	TRBJ2-1	TGTGCCAGCAGCTTGTACGGGAACAATGAGCAGTTCTTC	CASSLYGNNEQFF